These T cell receptor beta chains were read from a single sample in a study of blood T cell repertoires in COVID-19. Clones were read by immunoSEQ multiplex PCR, and TCRdb kept only the in-frame ones, dropping some. The sample consists of roughly 250,000 clones, 70% to 90% of them appearing once. Sequenced: PBMCs or T cells enriched from blood (not recorded which). These receptors all stem from a woman aged 35 to 49 with acute COVID-19. The CDR3 runs from the conserved cysteine through the conserved F or W. D genes are given only for firm matches. Part of the rows lack a size; the others show once, few, many or a class for expanded clones.

clone_size	j_call	d_call	v_call	cdr3_nt	cdr3_aa
.	TRBJ2-1	.	TRBV7-2	TGTGCCAGCAGCTTAGGGACATACTCCTACAATGAGCAGTTCTTC	CASSLGTYSYNEQFF
.	TRBJ1-3	.	TRBV7-2	TGTGCCAGCAGCTTAATCGGCTCTGGAAACACCATATATTTT	CASSLIGSGNTIYF
.	TRBJ2-1	TRBD1	TRBV15	TGTGCCACCAGCATTAAAGTGGGGACAGGTGACAATGAGCAGTTCTTC	CATSIKVGTGDNEQFF
.	TRBJ1-2	.	TRBV24-1	TGTGCCACCAGTGGTCCCGTCGAGGGGGAAAGGGGGACCCAACCTTATGGCTACACCTTC	CATSGPVEGERGTQPYGYTF
.	TRBJ2-1	TRBD2	TRBV12-3/TRBV12-4	TGTGCCAGCAGATTCGGACTAGCGGACGAGCAGTTCTTC	CASRFGLADEQFF
few	TRBJ2-7	TRBD1	TRBV5-5	TGTGCCAGCAGCACTCGACAGGGGGCGACCTACGAGCAGTACTTC	CASSTRQGATYEQYF
.	TRBJ2-1	TRBD2	TRBV29-1	TGCAGCGTTCTTACTAGCGGGAGAAGTGAGCAGTTCTTC	CSVLTSGRSEQFF
.	TRBJ1-3	.	TRBV5-4	TGTGCCAGCAGCTTGGCCGGCGAGGGTGGAAACACCATATATTTT	CASSLAGEGGNTIYF
.	TRBJ1-3	TRBD1	TRBV28	TGTGCCAGCAGTTTATCTCCGGGGACAGGGTTGTACACCATATATTTT	CASSLSPGTGLYTIYF
.	TRBJ2-3	TRBD2	TRBV12-5	TGTGCTAGTGTAATTAGCGGGAGCGATACGCAGTATTTT	CASVISGSDTQYF
.	TRBJ1-2	TRBD1	TRBV6-5	TGTGCCAGCTTAGAACCGGGACAGGAGGTTGGCTACACCTTC	CASLEPGQEVGYTF
few	TRBJ2-3	TRBD2	TRBV5-4	TGTGCCAGCAGCTTGCCGACTAGCCTAATGATGGCAGATACGCAGTATTTT	CASSLPTSLMMADTQYF
.	TRBJ1-2	.	TRBV29-1	TGCAGCGTTCAACCCCCTGATACAGGGATCGGCTACACCTTC	CSVQPPDTGIGYTF
.	TRBJ1-5	TRBD1	TRBV18	TGTGCCAGCTCACCGACGACAGGGGGCTATCAGCCCCAGCATTTT	CASSPTTGGYQPQHF
.	TRBJ1-2	.	TRBV4-3	TGCGCCAGCAGCCAAGAAGACAGGTACTATGGCTACACCTTC	CASSQEDRYYGYTF
.	TRBJ1-3	.	TRBV3-1/TRBV3-2	TGTGCCAGCAGCCGGACAGTCCTTGGAAACACCATATATTTT	CASSRTVLGNTIYF
.	TRBJ2-2	TRBD2	TRBV29-1	TGCAGCGTTGACGGGAGGCCGAACACCGGGGAGCTGTTTTTT	CSVDGRPNTGELFF
.	TRBJ1-2	TRBD1	TRBV5-1	TGCGCCAGCAGCTTCGGTTCAGGGACAGGATATGGCTACACCTTC	CASSFGSGTGYGYTF
.	TRBJ2-4	TRBD2	TRBV28	TGTGCCAGCAGTTCCCACCCCGCGGGGGGCTACATTCAGTACTTC	CASSSHPAGGYIQYF
.	TRBJ1-4	TRBD1	TRBV7-9	TGTGCCAGCAGCTTAGGGCAGGGGGCTAACGAAAAACTGTTTTTT	CASSLGQGANEKLFF
.	TRBJ2-1	.	TRBV19	TGTGCCAGTAGTATGGAACAGCTTAACTTTTACAATGAGCAGTTCTTC	CASSMEQLNFYNEQFF
.	TRBJ1-2	.	TRBV6-2/TRBV6-3	TGTGCCAGCAGTTACTCTCTCATGGGGCGTGACTCTGTCCGTGGCTACACCTTC	CASSYSLMGRDSVRGYTF
.	TRBJ1-1	.	TRBV10-2	TGCGCCAGCAGCAGGGGAATAGACACTGAAGCTTTCTTT	CASSRGIDTEAFF
.	TRBJ1-6	.	TRBV7-8	TGTGCCAGCAGCTTGGGCGGGGCAAATTCACCCCTCCACTTT	CASSLGGANSPLHF
.	TRBJ1-5	TRBD1	TRBV27	TGTGCCAGCAGTTTGAAGGGACAGCGCAATCAGCCCCAGCATTTT	CASSLKGQRNQPQHF
.	TRBJ1-6	.	TRBV28	TGTGCCAGCAGTTTAAGCCAGGCCCCACGCCTCCACTTT	CASSLSQAPRLHF
.	TRBJ2-7	TRBD2	TRBV11-3	TGTGCCAGCAGCTTACAGGCGGGAGACTCCTACGAGCAGTACTTC	CASSLQAGDSYEQYF
once	TRBJ1-2	TRBD1	TRBV19	TGTGCCAGTAGTATAGCCCCACAGGGGAGGACCTTC	CASSIAPQGRTF
.	TRBJ1-5	TRBD1	TRBV7-2	TGTGCCAGCAGCCCTGGACAGGGCGGCAATCAGCCCCAGCATTTT	CASSPGQGGNQPQHF
.	TRBJ2-2	.	TRBV5-1	TGCGCCAGCAGCCCGAGGGGGTTTAACACCGGGGAGCTGTTTTTT	CASSPRGFNTGELFF
.	TRBJ1-2	.	TRBV7-2	TGTGCCAGCCGCAGCCGACAGTCCCCTGGCTATGGCTACACCTTC	CASRSRQSPGYGYTF
once	TRBJ1-1	.	TRBV5-1	TGCGCCAGCAGTCACAGGCTGAACACTGAAGCTTTCTTT	CASSHRLNTEAFF
.	TRBJ2-2	TRBD1	TRBV7-9	TGTGCCAGCAGCTTACCCCAGGGACAGAGAAACACCGGGGAGCTGTTTTTT	CASSLPQGQRNTGELFF
.	TRBJ2-1	.	TRBV7-2	TGTGCCAGCAGCCGATTCACTGGTGAGCAGTTCTTC	CASSRFTGEQFF
.	TRBJ1-1	.	TRBV6-5	TGTGCCAGCAGTTACCAAGGGGCCGGCACTGAAGCTTTCTTT	CASSYQGAGTEAFF